This passage covers 9 T cell receptor beta chains from one sample sequenced in a study of T cells in localized non-small cell lung cancer. The repertoire was sequenced with immunoSEQ multiplex PCR; TCRdb's copy has only in-frame clones and lacks some. This table holds some 38,000 clones, about nine tenths found once. This specimen consisted of peripheral blood mononuclear cells, obtained before any cancer treatment. These receptors were taken from a male donor older than 55 with stage II lung adenocarcinoma.

The J gene is TRBJ1-5, the V gene TRBV19, with 10 positions matching TRBD1. With V trimmed by 7 bases and J by 4 bases, 10 bases remained unmatched. Per germline, CDR1 LNHDA and CDR2 SQIVND (reference sequence). The CDR3 runs to 16 residues. The CDR3: CASIALGTGVNQPQHF. In DNA, the CDR3 is TGTGCCAGTATCGCCCTCGGGACAGGGGTTAATCAGCCCCAGCATTTT.

The chain links TRBV7-2 to TRBJ1-6; D is unresolved. CDR3 length equals 13 residues. CDR1 and CDR2 (germline): SGHTA, FQGNSA. Between the trimmed V and J ends, which lost 2 bases and 7 bases, there was a span of 6 bases. CDR3 protein: CASSLLGNSPLHF. In nucleotides, the CDR3 is TGTGCCAGCAGCTTATTGGGGAATTCACCCCTCCACTTT.

This chain connects TRBV6-6 to TRBJ1-1; 7 bases agree with TRBD1. Germline V gene lookup returns CDR1 MNHNY and CDR2 SVGAGI (reference sequence). The ends lost 4 bases at V and 10 bases at J; junction bases unmatched: 9. The CDR3 loop spans 13 amino acids. In nucleotides, the CDR3 is TGTGCCAGCAGTTCGAACAGGGGAGGGGGAGCTTTCTTT. Protein product: CASSSNRGGGAFF.

The rearrangement links TRBV7-9 to TRBJ1-5, with unresolved D. This CDR3 region has 13 residues. Germline assignment: CDR1 SEHNR and CDR2 FQNEAQ (reference sequence). Between the trimmed V and J ends, which lost 5 bases and 6 bases, there was a span of 11 bases. The CDR3 sequence is CASSLQSGQPQHF. The CDR3 nucleotides are TGTGCCAGCAGCCTACAGAGCGGTCAGCCCCAGCATTTT.

This clone was recorded once. V gene TRBV4-3 combines with J gene TRBJ1-4, with D perhaps TRBD1 (6 bases). The CDR3 spans 15 residues. V was clipped by 0 bases and J by 3 bases, with 8 bases between them. Germline CDR1 and CDR2: LGHNA and YSLEER. The CDR3 protein is CASSQDRGPNEKLFF. The CDR3 region has the DNA TGCGCCAGCAGCCAAGATCGGGGGCCTAATGAAAAACTGTTTTTT.

The table lists this clone with a few counts. The rearrangement links TRBV30 to TRBJ1-1, with D hard to call. The CDR3 length is 13 residues. Trimming removed 5 bases at V and 0 bases at J, with 10 bases between. CDR1 and CDR2 (germline): GTSNPN, SVGIG (reference sequence). CDR3 sequence reads: CAWSSGLNTEAFF. The CDR3 nucleotides are TGTGCCTGGTCAAGTGGACTGAACACTGAAGCTTTCTTT.

The CDR3 DNA follows: TGTGCCAGCAGCTTAGAACAGATTAACTATGGCTACACCTTC. Translated: CASSLEQINYGYTF. This sequence joins TRBV7-8 and TRBJ1-2, with D unresolved. Germline lookup yields CDR1 SGHVS and CDR2 FQNEAQ. CDR3 size: 14 residues. The V end was cut by 1 base, the J end by 1 base, with 7 bases between.

This rearrangement joins TRBV5-8 to TRBJ2-7; D tentatively reads TRBD1 or TRBD2 (5 bases each). CDR1 is SGHTS and CDR2 is YDEGEE in the germline V gene. Trimming shortened V by 3 bases and J by 3 bases, and 16 bases separated the two germline ends. The CDR3 loop spans 15 amino acids. The CDR3 is CASSSSGTWDYEQYF. CDR3 DNA sequence: TGTGCCAGCAGCTCCTCCGGGACCTGGGACTACGAGCAGTACTTC.

CDR3 region: CSVSTGADTQYF. The DNA of the CDR3 is TGCAGCGTTTCCACAGGAGCAGATACGCAGTATTTT. The chain joins TRBV29-1 to TRBJ2-3; maybe TRBD1 (5 bases). V shed 5 bases and J shed 4 bases, with 10 bases lying between them. The CDR3 runs 12 residues. Germline V gives CDR1 SQVTM, CDR2 ANQGSEA.